One and the same sample provided the 15 T cell receptor beta chains below, sequenced in a study of technical replicates of blood from several donors. TCRdb's table, derived via immunoSEQ multiplex PCR, lists solely in-frame clones and lacks some. This table holds 12,000 to 15,000 clones, roughly 84% found once. The material sequenced was PBMCs. All receptors derive from a human donor in good health.

The chain has TRBV11-3 and TRBJ2-2, with D maybe TRBD1 (6 bases). The CDR3 consists of 14 residues. Trimming removed 6 bases at V and 4 bases at J, with 12 bases between. CDR1 and CDR2 (germline): SGHNT, YENEEA. The CDR3 region is CASRPGQPTGELFF. The DNA of the CDR3 is TGTGCCAGCAGACCTGGACAGCCCACCGGGGAGCTGTTTTTT.

J is TRBJ2-7 and V is TRBV27, with D possibly being TRBD1 (6 bases). The V end was cut by 2 bases, the J end by 3 bases, with 11 bases between. Germline V gives CDR1 MNHEY, CDR2 SMNVEV (reference sequence). The length of the CDR3 is 14 residues. The CDR3: CASSLGTSYYEQYF. The CDR3 nucleotides read TGTGCCAGCAGTTTAGGGACAAGCTACTACGAGCAGTACTTC.

This chain joins TRBV5-4 and TRBJ2-3; D may be TRBD2 (6 bases). Germline V gene data show CDR1 as SGHNT and CDR2 as YYREEE (reference sequence). The CDR3 consists of 16 residues. V lost 3 bases, J lost 2 bases, and 16 bases lay in between. The CDR3 region is CASSSQDYINTDTQYF. The CDR3 DNA is TGTGCCAGCAGCTCCCAGGACTATATAAACACAGATACGCAGTATTTT.

The chain uses TRBV5-1 and TRBJ2-7, with D perhaps matching TRBD2 (5 bases). The germline V gene encodes CDR1 SGHRS and CDR2 YFSETQ. V was cut by 3 bases and J by 7 bases, with 14 bases left in between. The CDR3 totals 13 residues. CDR3: CASSSRNGGEQYF. Written as DNA, the CDR3 is TGCGCCAGCAGCTCGAGGAACGGCGGGGAGCAGTACTTC.

This chain joins TRBV5-8 and TRBJ1-2; perhaps TRBD1 as D (5 bases). The CDR3 totals 13 residues. Trimming removed 1 base at V and 6 bases at J, with 10 bases between. CDR1 SGHTS and CDR2 YDEGEE come from the germline V gene. The CDR3, as DNA: TGTGCCAGCAGCTTGTGGCAGGGTAATGGCTACACCTTC. It codes for CASSLWQGNGYTF.

This chain links TRBV27 with TRBJ1-2; 7 positions agree with TRBD1. This CDR3 is built from 13 residues. CDR1 and CDR2 (germline): MNHEY, SMNVEV (reference sequence). The trim removed 4 bases at V and 8 bases at J, leaving 7 bases unmatched. DNA of the CDR3: TGTGCCAGCAGTTGGACAGGCCTTGCCGGCTACACCTTC. This codes for CASSWTGLAGYTF.

The V and J genes are TRBV28 and TRBJ2-3; 8 bases align to TRBD2. This CDR3 has 14 residues. V shed 5 bases and J 4 bases; nucleotides not matched to a gene: 5. The germline gives CDR1 MDHEN, CDR2 SYDVKM. This CDR3 reads CASSTSGISDTQYF. DNA of the CDR3: TGTGCCAGCAGTACTAGCGGAATATCAGATACGCAGTATTTT.

The chain combines TRBV5-1 with TRBJ1-1; TRBD1 matches 10 bases. Germline V gives CDR1 SGHRS, CDR2 YFSETQ. The ends lost 4 bases at V and 0 bases at J; junction bases unmatched: 12. The CDR3 sequence is 18 residues long. The CDR3 loop is CASSPTGTGVGMNTEAFF. The DNA of the CDR3 is TGCGCCAGCAGCCCCACCGGGACAGGGGTCGGGATGAACACTGAAGCTTTCTTT. The whole variable domain, remainder taken from reference TRBV5-1 and TRBJ1-1, is KAGVTQTPRYLIKTRGQQVTLSCSPISGHRSVSWYQQTPGQGLQFLFEYFSETQRNKGNFPGRFSGRQFSNSRSEMNVSTLELGDSALYLCASSPTGTGVGMNTEAFFGQGTRLTVV.

V gene TRBV5-4 combines with J gene TRBJ2-7; TRBD1 aligns across 8 bases. Per germline, CDR1 SGHNT and CDR2 YYREEE (reference sequence). Unmatched junction bases numbered 7, after V lost 0 bases and J lost 2 bases. The CDR3 is 16 amino acids. The CDR3 protein is CASSLGGATGAYEQYF. The CDR3 nucleotides read TGTGCCAGCAGCTTGGGGGGCGCGACAGGGGCCTACGAGCAGTACTTC.

CDR3 sequence: CASSEGRTGVNTEAFF. The CDR3 DNA follows: TGTGCCAGCAGTGAAGGGCGAACAGGGGTGAACACTGAAGCTTTCTTT. The chain has TRBV6-1 and TRBJ1-1, with TRBD1 matching over 7 bases. With V trimmed by 1 base and J by 0 bases, 5 bases remained unmatched. Germline CDR1 reads MNHNS; CDR2 reads SASEGT. This CDR3 contains 16 residues.

This clone came up a few times. CDR3 region: CASRPVASGSRELFF. The CDR3 nucleotides read TGTGCCAGCAGACCCGTGGCTAGCGGGAGCCGGGAGCTGTTTTTT. The chain is built from TRBV7-2 and TRBJ2-2; 10 bases align to TRBD2. Looked up from germline, CDR1 is SGHTA and CDR2 is FQGNSA. CDR3 size: 15 residues. The J segment lost 9 bases and the V segment lost 6 bases, leaving 10 bases of the junction unmatched.

This chain joins TRBV7-9 and TRBJ1-3; maybe TRBD1 (5 bases). Trimming left V 5 bases short and J 2 bases short, with 13 bases between. CDR1 is SEHNR and CDR2 is FQNEAQ in the germline V gene (reference sequence). The CDR3 is 15 amino acids. Written as DNA, the CDR3 is TGTGCCAGCAGCCCCTTCTTACAGGCTGGAAACACCATATATTTT. Amino acids: CASSPFLQAGNTIYF.

The V call is TRBV19, the J call TRBJ2-7; 14 positions match TRBD2. V shed 5 bases, J shed 0 bases, and the junction held 6 bases outside the gene matches. This CDR3 has 17 amino acids. Germline loops: CDR1 LNHDA, CDR2 SQIVND (reference sequence). The CDR3 is CASSLAGTSGSSYEQYF. The CDR3 nucleotides are TGTGCCAGTAGTCTCGCCGGGACTAGCGGGAGCTCCTACGAGCAGTACTTC.

The chain is built from TRBV27 and TRBJ2-1; 7 bases map to TRBD1. The CDR3 contains 16 residues. The germline gives CDR1 MNHEY, CDR2 SMNVEV (reference sequence). Trimming took 1 base from V and 0 from J; bases not matched to a gene: 3. The CDR3 is CASSLYPGGSYNEQFF. Here the CDR3 DNA reads TGTGCCAGCAGTTTATATCCAGGGGGCTCCTACAATGAGCAGTTCTTC.

This chain joins TRBV27 and TRBJ2-7, with 9 bases lining up with TRBD1. Germline CDR1 reads MNHEY; CDR2 reads SMNVEV (reference sequence). The CDR3 is 18 residues long. V lost 6 bases and J lost 0; bases outside the gene matches: 15. In nucleotides, the CDR3 is TGTGCCAGCAGCACCATGGGACAGGGAACATGGGGCTCCTACGAGCAGTACTTC. This gives the protein CASSTMGQGTWGSYEQYF.